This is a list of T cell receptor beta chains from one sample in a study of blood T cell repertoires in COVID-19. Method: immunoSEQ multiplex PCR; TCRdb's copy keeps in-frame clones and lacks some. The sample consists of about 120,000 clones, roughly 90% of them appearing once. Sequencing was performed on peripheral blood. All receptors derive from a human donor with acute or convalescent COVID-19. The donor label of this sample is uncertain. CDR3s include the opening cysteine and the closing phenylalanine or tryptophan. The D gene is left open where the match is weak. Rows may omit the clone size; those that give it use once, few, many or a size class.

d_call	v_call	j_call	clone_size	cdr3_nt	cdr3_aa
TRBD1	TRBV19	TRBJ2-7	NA	TGTGCCAGTAGTATAGGCCAGGGGGCCGTCGAGCAGTACTTC	CASSIGQGAVEQYF
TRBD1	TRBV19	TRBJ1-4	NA	TGTGCCAGTAGTACCCGGGACAGGGCTACTAATGAAAAACTGTTTTTT	CASSTRDRATNEKLFF
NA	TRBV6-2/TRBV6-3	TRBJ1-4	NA	TGTGCCAGCAGTTACTCTGCCTCCCGCGCTACAGGTGGTTTCGGAAAACTGTTTTTT	CASSYSASRATGGFGKLFF
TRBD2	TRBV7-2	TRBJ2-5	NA	TGTGCCAGCAGCTTAACTAGCGGGGGTTTCCAAGAGACCCAGTACTTC	CASSLTSGGFQETQYF
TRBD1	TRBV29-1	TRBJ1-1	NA	TGCAGCGTCGTAAGGGACAGGGCGAACACTGAAGCTTTCTTT	CSVVRDRANTEAFF
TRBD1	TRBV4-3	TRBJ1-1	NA	TGCGCCAGCAGCATTGACAGGGGGGGTGACACTGAAGCTTTCTTT	CASSIDRGGDTEAFF
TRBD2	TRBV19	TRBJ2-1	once	TGTGCCAGTACCTCATTGCCCGGGGGTAGCGGGAGGGCCGGAGGGAATGAGCAGTTCTTC	CASTSLPGGSGRAGGNEQFF
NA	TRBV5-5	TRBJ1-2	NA	TGTGCCAGCAGCTCGGGATCAACGGGAAACTATGGCTACACCTTC	CASSSGSTGNYGYTF
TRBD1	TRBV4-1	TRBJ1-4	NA	TGCGCCAGCAGCCAAGGACAGGGGCTAGAAAAACTGTTTTTT	CASSQGQGLEKLFF
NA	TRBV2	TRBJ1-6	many	TGTGCCAGCAAGGACAGCAATAATTCACCCCTCCACTTT	CASKDSNNSPLHF
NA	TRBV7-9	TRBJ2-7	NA	TGTGCCAGCAACACCCAGCGGCGGGAGCAGTACTTC	CASNTQRREQYF
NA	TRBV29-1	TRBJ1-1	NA	TGCAGCGTTGAACACACCATGAACACTGAAGCTTTCTTT	CSVEHTMNTEAFF
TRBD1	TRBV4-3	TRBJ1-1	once	TGCGCCAGCCAACAGGGGGCGGGGATGAACACTGAAGCTTTCTTT	CASQQGAGMNTEAFF
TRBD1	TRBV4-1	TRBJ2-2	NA	TGCGCCAGCAGCCAAGGGCCCCCGGGACAGGTGAACACCGGGGAGCTGTTTTTT	CASSQGPPGQVNTGELFF
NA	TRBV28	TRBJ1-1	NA	TGTGCCAGCAGTGCCCAGACAGTGCTGGCTGAAGCTTTCTTT	CASSAQTVLAEAFF
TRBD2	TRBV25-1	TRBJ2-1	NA	TGTGCCAGCAGTGGGACCCGGACTAGCGGGGGGGCTTATGAGCAGTTCTTC	CASSGTRTSGGAYEQFF
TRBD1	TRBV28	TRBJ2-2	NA	TGTGCCAGCAGGCCAGGGGGCACCGGGGAGCTGTTTTTT	CASRPGGTGELFF
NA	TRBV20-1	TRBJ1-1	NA	TGCAGTGCGAGCGGGAACACTGAAGCTTTCTTT	CSASGNTEAFF
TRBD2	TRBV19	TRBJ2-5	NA	TGTGCCAGTAGTCCACCGGGACTAGCGGGGGGGTGGGAGACCCAGTACTTC	CASSPPGLAGGWETQYF
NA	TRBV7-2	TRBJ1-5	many	TGTGCCAGCAGCTTACCGGGTCGAAATCAGCCCCAGCATTTT	CASSLPGRNQPQHF
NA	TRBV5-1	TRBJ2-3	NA	TGCGCCAGCAGCTTGAGTACAGGGTGGGGTACAGATACGCAGTATTTT	CASSLSTGWGTDTQYF
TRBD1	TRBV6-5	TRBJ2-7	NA	TGTGCCAGCAGTTACTCCAAGCAGGGGGCCTACGAGCAGTACTTC	CASSYSKQGAYEQYF
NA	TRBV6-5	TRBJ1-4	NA	TGTGCCACCCGGCCGGATGGGGGCGCAGATGAAAAACTGTTTTTT	CATRPDGGADEKLFF
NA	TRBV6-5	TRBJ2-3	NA	TGTGCCAGCAAATCGTCTAGCGTAGATACGCAGTATTTT	CASKSSSVDTQYF
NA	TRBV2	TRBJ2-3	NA	TGTGCCAGCAGTGACTGGGAGGTAAATACGCAGTATTTT	CASSDWEVNTQYF
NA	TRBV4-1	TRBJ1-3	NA	TGCGCCAGCAGCCAAGATCGGGGGGCTGGAAACACCATATATTTT	CASSQDRGAGNTIYF
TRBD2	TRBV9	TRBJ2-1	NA	TGTGCCAGCAGCGTATCGACTAGCGGGAGCGACTCCTACAATGAGCAGTTCTTC	CASSVSTSGSDSYNEQFF
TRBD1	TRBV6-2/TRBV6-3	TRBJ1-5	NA	TGTGCCAGCAGTTACACCGGGACAGGGAGGGGGAATCAGCCCCAGCATTTT	CASSYTGTGRGNQPQHF
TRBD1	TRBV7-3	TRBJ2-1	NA	TGTGCCAGCAGCCCCGACAGGGATCGAGATGAGCAGTTCTTC	CASSPDRDRDEQFF
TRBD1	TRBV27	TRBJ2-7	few	TGTGCCAGCAGTGCCTCGAGTATAGGGGGACAGGGGCAGTACTTC	CASSASSIGGQGQYF
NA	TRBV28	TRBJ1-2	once	TGTGCCAGCAGTTGGGGCGGCGCGGGGGACTATGGCTACACCTTC	CASSWGGAGDYGYTF
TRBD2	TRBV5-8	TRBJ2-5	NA	TGTGCCAGCAGCTTGGGACCTAGCGGGGGTGAGACCCAGTACTTC	CASSLGPSGGETQYF
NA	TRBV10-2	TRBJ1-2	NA	TGCGCCAGCAGTGATAACTGGGGCGGGGATGGCTACACCTTC	CASSDNWGGDGYTF
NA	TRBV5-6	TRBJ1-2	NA	TGTGCCAGCAGGTGGACAGCAAACTATGGCTACACCTTC	CASRWTANYGYTF
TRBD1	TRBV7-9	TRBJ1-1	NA	TGTGCCAGCAGCCCAGGGACAGCGAACACTGAAGCTTTCTTT	CASSPGTANTEAFF
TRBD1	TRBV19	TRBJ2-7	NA	TGTGCCAGTAGTAACCCCGGGACAGCCTACGAGCAGTACTTC	CASSNPGTAYEQYF
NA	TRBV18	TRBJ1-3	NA	TGTGCCAGCTCACTGAAAAAACACCAGGGGCGCGCTGGAAACACCATATATTTT	CASSLKKHQGRAGNTIYF
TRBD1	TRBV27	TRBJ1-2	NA	TGTGCCAGCAGCCAGGGGACAGGCTTCTATGGCTACACCTTC	CASSQGTGFYGYTF
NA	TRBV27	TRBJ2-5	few	TGTGCCAGCAGGGCGGGTAACCAAGAGACCCAGTACTTC	CASRAGNQETQYF
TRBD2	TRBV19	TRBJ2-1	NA	TGTGCCAGTAGTACACTAGCGGGGATTGACAATGAGCAGTTCTTC	CASSTLAGIDNEQFF
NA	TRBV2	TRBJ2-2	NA	TGTGCCAGCAGTGAACACGGTAACACCGGGGAGCTGTTTTTT	CASSEHGNTGELFF
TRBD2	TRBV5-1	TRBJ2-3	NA	TGCGCCAGCAGCTTAAGGACTAGCGGGGTTTTTGATACGCAGTATTTT	CASSLRTSGVFDTQYF
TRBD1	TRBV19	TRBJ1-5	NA	TGTGCCAGTACTCAACCCGGGACAGGGCGTCAGCCCCAGCATTTT	CASTQPGTGRQPQHF
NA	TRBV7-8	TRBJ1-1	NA	TGTGCCAGCAGCTACAGGACGGTCCTGAACACTGAAGCTTTCTTT	CASSYRTVLNTEAFF
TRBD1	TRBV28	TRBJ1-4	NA	TGTGCCAGCAGAGTTGGCGGGACAGGGTTCCTAACTAATGAAAAACTGTTTTTT	CASRVGGTGFLTNEKLFF
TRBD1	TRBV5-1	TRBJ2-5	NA	TGCGCCAGCAGCTTGGGGAACAGGGGGCACTTCACAAATCCCGAGCAGACCCAGTACTTC	CASSLGNRGHFTNPEQTQYF
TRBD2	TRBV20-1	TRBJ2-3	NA	TGCAGTGCTAGTCCCCTAGCGGGTCACACAGATACGCAGTATTTT	CSASPLAGHTDTQYF
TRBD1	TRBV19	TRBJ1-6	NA	TGTGCCAGTAGTCCGGGGACAGCCCAAGGATCACCCCTCCACTTT	CASSPGTAQGSPLHF
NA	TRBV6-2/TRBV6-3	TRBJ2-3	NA	TGTGCCAGCAGTCTCAGGCGCACAGATACGCAGTATTTT	CASSLRRTDTQYF
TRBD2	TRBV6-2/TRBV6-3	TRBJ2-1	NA	TGTGCCAGCAGTTACGGGGAGGGCAGCTGGGACAATGAGCAGTTCTTC	CASSYGEGSWDNEQFF
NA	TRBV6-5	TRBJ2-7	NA	TGTGCCAGCAGTTATGAGGGTATTAGCTCCTACGAGCAGTACTTC	CASSYEGISSYEQYF